The 11 T cell receptor beta chains below come from one sample, sequenced in a study of blood T cell repertoires in COVID-19. Using immunoSEQ multiplex PCR, the repertoire was profiled, and TCRdb retains in-frame clones only, with some absent. Of approximately 210,000 clones in the sample, approximately 82% were seen once. The specimen sequenced was PBMCs or T cells enriched from blood (not recorded which). The receptors stem from a man aged 40-49 years who had recovered from COVID-19.

The rearrangement links TRBV13 to TRBJ2-7; a weak D match, TRBD2 (6 bases). The CDR3 contains 13 residues. The germline CDR1 and CDR2 sequences are PRHDT and FYEKMQ (reference sequence). V was cut by 6 bases and J by 6 bases, with 15 bases left in between. As DNA, the CDR3 is TGTGCCAGCAGTATGATGGACGGGAGCGAGCAGTACTTC. Protein: CASSMMDGSEQYF. Looking up the rest from reference TRBV13 and TRBJ2-7 gives the full variable domain: AAGVIQSPRHLIKEKRETATLKCYPIPRHDTVYWYQQGPGQDPQFLISFYEKMQSDKGSIPDRFSAQQFSDYHSELNMSSLELGDSALYFCASSMMDGSEQYFGPGTRLTVT.

The chain links TRBV10-3 to TRBJ1-4; unclear D gene. V was pared by 3 bases and J by 0 bases, with 11 bases between. This CDR3 has 16 residues. Germline lookup yields CDR1 ENHRY and CDR2 SYGVKD. The CDR3 sequence is CAISDSKAPTNEKLFF. CDR3 bases: TGTGCCATCAGTGACTCGAAAGCTCCAACTAATGAAAAACTGTTTTTT.

The chain joins TRBV28 to TRBJ1-4; 8 positions agree with TRBD1. Trimming removed 4 bases from V and 5 bases from J; junction bases left unmatched: 12. Germline CDR1 and CDR2: MDHEN and SYDVKM. The CDR3 has 17 residues. In nucleotides, the CDR3 is TGTGCCAGCAGTTCACCCGCGTCAGGGGGCAAAAATGAAAAACTGTTTTTT. This translates into CASSSPASGGKNEKLFF.

The J gene is TRBJ1-5, the V gene TRBV2; D uncertain. This CDR3 is built from 13 residues. Trimming pared 7 bases from V and 2 bases from J, leaving 9 bases between. The V gene's germline CDR1 is SNHLY and CDR2 FYNNEI. The CDR3 loop reads CASTLYGNQPQHF. The CDR3 region has the DNA TGTGCCAGCACTCTCTATGGCAATCAGCCCCAGCATTTT.

This clone was recorded once. The chain is built from TRBV5-5 and TRBJ2-2; 7 nucleotides match TRBD1. CDR1 is SGHKS, CDR2 YYEKEE, per germline (reference sequence). This CDR3 has 14 residues. Trimming removed 3 bases from V and 4 bases from J; junction bases left unmatched: 3. CDR3: CASSYRGTTGELFF. CDR3 sequence (DNA): TGTGCCAGCAGCTACAGGGGTACCACCGGGGAGCTGTTTTTT.

This chain joins TRBV5-1 and TRBJ1-2, with no clear D. There are 16 residues in the CDR3. Germline CDR1 SGHRS, CDR2 YFSETQ. The V end was cut by 4 bases, the J end by 8 bases, with 24 bases between. CDR3 nucleotides: TGCGCCAGCAGCAGGGAGTATAACCCGGGGATGAGCGGCTACACCTTC. This codes for CASSREYNPGMSGYTF.

The chain links TRBV18 to TRBJ1-2; 7 positions agree with TRBD1. After removal of 3 bases from V and 9 bases from J, the junction contained 7 bases not matched to a gene. The V gene's germline CDR1 is KGHSH and CDR2 LQKENI. The length of the CDR3 is 13 residues. The DNA of the CDR3 is TGTGCCAGCTCACCGCAACAGGGGAACAGCTACACCTTC. It is translated as CASSPQQGNSYTF.

The V and J genes are TRBV5-1 and TRBJ1-2; 7 nucleotides match TRBD1. CDR1 is SGHRS and CDR2 is YFSETQ in the germline V gene. The CDR3 consists of 13 residues. Unmatched junction bases numbered 12, after V lost 5 bases and J lost 11 bases. This chain's CDR3 is CASSSGQLRGYTF. CDR3 DNA sequence: TGCGCCAGCAGTTCGGGACAGCTCAGAGGGTACACCTTC. Looking up the rest from reference TRBV5-1 and TRBJ1-2 gives the full variable domain: KAGVTQTPRYLIKTRGQQVTLSCSPISGHRSVSWYQQTPGQGLQFLFEYFSETQRNKGNFPGRFSGRQFSNSRSEMNVSTLELGDSALYLCASSSGQLRGYTFGSGTRLTVV.

This clone has only one observation. This chain connects TRBV7-3 to TRBJ2-3, with D maybe TRBD2 (7 bases). Germline V gene lookup returns CDR1 SGHTA and CDR2 FQGTGA. CDR3 length: 14 residues. V lost 0 bases to trimming and J lost 4 bases, with 8 bases between them. CDR3 DNA sequence: TGTGCCAGCAGCTTAACCGGGGGGCCAGATACGCAGTATTTT. This gives the protein CASSLTGGPDTQYF.

This chain joins TRBV7-8 and TRBJ2-2, with D possibly matching TRBD1 (6 bases). CDR3 length equals 15 residues. The ends were cut back, 5 bases at V and 1 base at J, with 11 bases in the middle. The germline CDR1 and CDR2 sequences are SGHVS and FQNEAQ. The CDR3 reads CASSLSTGNTGELFF. The CDR3 coding sequence is TGTGCCAGCAGCCTATCGACAGGGAACACCGGGGAGCTGTTTTTT.

The rearrangement joins TRBV24-1 to TRBJ1-2, with a weak D call TRBD1 (6 bases). Germline CDR1 reads KGHDR; CDR2 reads SFDVKD. CDR3 length: 14 amino acids. Trimming cost V 2 bases and J 10 bases, with 16 bases left between them. The CDR3 sequence: CATSDSRGAESYTF. DNA of the CDR3: TGTGCCACCAGTGATTCCCGGGGGGCGGAATCCTACACCTTC.